Reported below is one TCR beta chain. Its specificity is unknown. Germline and junction disagree at one end, which may indicate a read error. This sample was taken from a study of T cell repertoires in cytomegalovirus infection. Germline V gene lookup returns CDR1 MNHEY and CDR2 SVGAGI. The CDR3 length is 13 residues. TCRdb itself ran the reads through MiXCR, one entry per CDR3 protein. The table has about 740,000 distinct CDR3 sequences, 35% to 45% seen once. General study points: Based on cumulative public TCR beta family frequency, carriers of CMV plus the relevant HLA were identified. Predominance within the ex vivo response was attributable to HLA-C-restricted CMV-specific TCR beta clonotypes.

V and J are TRBV6-5 and TRBJ1-1; D gene uncertain. Sample: PBMCs. This TCR was sampled from a human donor in good health (CMV status not recorded). Some clones in this sample may be carry-over from other donors' samples. The CDR3 here is CARSYSPGTEAFF. For the CDR3, the DNA is TGTGCCCGCAGTTACTCCCCCGGTACTGAAGCGTTCTTT.